This entry concerns a single T cell receptor (beta chain). This clonotype showed up just a few times. Its antigen is still unknown. No base quality values were provided; no much bigger clone lies one nucleotide off. Ficoll-Paque density gradient centrifugation was used to isolate PBMCs. The data stem from a study of T-cell memory formation after mild COVID-19 (dated by TCRdb to the early 2020s). Looking at the study overall: TCR sequence clusters from the two donors were found to be largely donor specific. Longitudinal TCRalpha and TCRbeta repertoire sequencing tracked T-cell clones expanding and contracting after mild COVID-19 in a couple of donors. The cohort comprised two young, previously healthy adult volunteers, one female and one male. Here is what the overall study found, with its caveats: Some responding clones were detected in pre-infection memory, which suggested that pre-existing cross-reactive memory T cells had joined the SARS-CoV-2 response. Clones contracting from day 15 to 85 had balanced CD4/CD8 phenotypes, while a second wave expanding from day 15 to 37 was biased towards CD4+. SARS-CoV-2 specificity of the second-wave clones peaking on day 37 was not confirmed. Contracting CD4+ clones were found mainly in CM and EM memory subsets, while CD8+ clones were enriched in EMRA. Only a couple of mild cases were covered in the study, and larger cohorts including severe cases with pre-infection samples were considered necessary.

TCRdb names Illumina NovaSeq 6000 as the instrument used. TCRalpha and TCRbeta cDNA libraries were constructed by 5'RACE with constant-segment primers, with sample barcodes and unique molecular identifiers being introduced. RNA was extracted from every sample with Trizol reagent. Library amplification was performed in two PCR steps, and a second sample barcode and Illumina TruSeq adapters were introduced in the second step. The libraries were sequenced on an Illumina NovaSeq using 2 x 150 bp paired-end reads. From the authors' description of their analysis: Demultiplexing of reads and collapsing into UMI-guided consensus sequences were performed with migec v1.2.7. With mixcr v2.1.11, UMI consensuses were aligned to TRA and TRB V and J templates and assembled into clonotypes. Expanded or contracted clonotypes were those called significant by both edgeR and NoisET, with noise models trained on biological replicates. For edgeR calls, a false discovery rate-adjusted p below 0.01 and a log2 fold-change threshold of 1 were applied. As an exploratory analysis of dynamics, PCA with hierarchical clustering was applied to max-normalized trajectories of the 1000 most abundant clonotypes. Separately sequenced CD4+ and CD8+ repertoires were used to assign a CD4 or CD8 phenotype to each responding clone. In-frame beta chains were kept once TCRdb had trimmed the public reads at Q25 with fastp and called clones with MiXCR. Rows are unified per CDR3 protein, each entry keeping the most common DNA and genes. TCRdb's processing, not the authors', yielded these V and J calls. The sample profile shows about 150,000 distinct CDR3 sequences; 20% to 25% of them were found once. The ten largest clones represent 24% of the sample.

Reading from cysteine to phenylalanine, the CDR3 counts 17 amino acids. Only the CDR3 part of the read is kept: 51 bases, read in frame from the first base. V sheds 0 bases and J sheds 0 bases, leaving 9 bases between their ends. CDR1 and CDR2 are read off the germline V gene (reference sequence) as LGHDT and YNNKEL. The rearranged chain carries TRBV3-1 and TRBJ1-6, with the D gene not confidently named. The source material was PBMCs or a T cell subset sorted from them (not recorded which). The receptor was isolated from an adult woman who had mild COVID-19 (a few samples of this study predate the infection). The sample titles of this study are shuffled in the database, so cell type and time point are left out; the donor was told from shared clones. Here the CDR3 is given as CASSQESRSSYNSPLHF. The DNA is TGTGCCAGCAGCCAAGAATCCCGGAGCTCCTATAATTCACCCCTCCACTTT.